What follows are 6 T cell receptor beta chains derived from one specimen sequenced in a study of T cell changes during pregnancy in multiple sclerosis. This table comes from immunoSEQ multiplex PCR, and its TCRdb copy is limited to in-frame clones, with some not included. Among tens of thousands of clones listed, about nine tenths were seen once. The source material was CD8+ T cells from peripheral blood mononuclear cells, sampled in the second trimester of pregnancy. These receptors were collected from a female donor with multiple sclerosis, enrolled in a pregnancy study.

CDR3 DNA: TGTGCCAGCAGCCAGACGACAGGGTATGAGCAGTTCTTC. Translation: CASSQTTGYEQFF. The chain links TRBV5-4 to TRBJ2-1, with TRBD1 identical over 7 bases. V lost 4 bases, J lost 8 bases, and 6 bases stayed unmatched. This CDR3 has 13 residues. Germline V lookup: CDR1 SGHNT, CDR2 YYREEE (reference sequence).

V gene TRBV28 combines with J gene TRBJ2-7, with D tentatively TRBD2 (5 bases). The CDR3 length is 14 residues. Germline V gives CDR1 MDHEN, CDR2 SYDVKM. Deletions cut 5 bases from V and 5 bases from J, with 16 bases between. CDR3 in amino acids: CASSEGLGWDEQYF. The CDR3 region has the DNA TGTGCCAGCAGTGAAGGACTGGGGTGGGACGAGCAGTACTTC.

CDR3 DNA: TGTGCCAGCAGTGGGACTAGCGGGAACACCGGGGAGCTGTTTTTT. Its translation is CASSGTSGNTGELFF. This chain joins TRBV6-4 and TRBJ2-2, with 10 bases matching TRBD2. The germline V gene has CDR1 MRHNA and CDR2 SNTAGT. The CDR3 length is 15 residues. Trimming removed 4 bases from V and 1 base from J; junction bases left unmatched: 0.

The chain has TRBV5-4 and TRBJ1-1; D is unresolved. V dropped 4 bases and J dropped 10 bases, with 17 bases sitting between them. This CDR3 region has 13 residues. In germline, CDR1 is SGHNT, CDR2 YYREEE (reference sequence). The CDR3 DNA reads TGTGCCAGCAGCCCGGGAGGCCCTAACCGAGCTTTCTTT. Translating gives CASSPGGPNRAFF. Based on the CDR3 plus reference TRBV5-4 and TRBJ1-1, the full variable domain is ETGVTQSPTHLIKTRGQQVTLRCSSQSGHNTVSWYQQALGQGPQFIFQYYREEENGRGNFPPRFSGLQFPNYSSELNVNALELDDSALYLCASSPGGPNRAFFGQGTRLTVV.

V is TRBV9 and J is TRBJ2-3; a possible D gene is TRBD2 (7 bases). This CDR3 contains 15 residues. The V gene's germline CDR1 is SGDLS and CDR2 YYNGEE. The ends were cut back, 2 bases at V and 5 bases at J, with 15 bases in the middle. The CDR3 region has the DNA TGTGCCAGCAGCGTTGGGGGGCGGGAGCAAGATACGCAGTATTTT. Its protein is CASSVGGREQDTQYF.

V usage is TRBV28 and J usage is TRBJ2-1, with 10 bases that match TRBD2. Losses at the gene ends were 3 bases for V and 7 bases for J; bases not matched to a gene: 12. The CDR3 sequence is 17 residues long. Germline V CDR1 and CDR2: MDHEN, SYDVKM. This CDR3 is CASSLWRSGRVRNEQFF. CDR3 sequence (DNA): TGTGCCAGCAGTTTGTGGAGGAGCGGGAGGGTTAGAAATGAGCAGTTCTTC.